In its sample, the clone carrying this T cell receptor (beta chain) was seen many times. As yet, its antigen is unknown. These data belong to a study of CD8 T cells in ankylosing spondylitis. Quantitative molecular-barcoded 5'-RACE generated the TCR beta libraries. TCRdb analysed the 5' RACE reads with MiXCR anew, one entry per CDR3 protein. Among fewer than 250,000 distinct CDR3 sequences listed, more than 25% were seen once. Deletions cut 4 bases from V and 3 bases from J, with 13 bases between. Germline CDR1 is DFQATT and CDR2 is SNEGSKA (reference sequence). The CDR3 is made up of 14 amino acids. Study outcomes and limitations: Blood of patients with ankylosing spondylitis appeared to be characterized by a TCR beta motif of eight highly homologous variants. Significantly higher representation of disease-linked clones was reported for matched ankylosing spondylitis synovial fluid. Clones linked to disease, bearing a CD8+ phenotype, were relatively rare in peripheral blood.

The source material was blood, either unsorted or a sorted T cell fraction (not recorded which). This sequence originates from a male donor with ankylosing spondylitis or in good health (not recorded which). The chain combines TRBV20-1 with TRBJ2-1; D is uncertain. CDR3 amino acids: CSANFGKGYNEQFF. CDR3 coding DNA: TGCAGTGCTAACTTCGGAAAAGGCTACAATGAGCAGTTCTTC.